The 32 T cell receptor beta chains below were found in one sample sequenced in a study of shared clonotypes between healthy human individuals. Sequencing used immunoSEQ multiplex PCR; TCRdb keeps in-frame clones, though not all of them. The sample has about 1 million clones; 75% are singletons. Sequenced input: memory CD4+ T cells sorted from blood. Subset given: CD45RA-negative fraction. These receptors were taken from a man younger than 35 in good health.

The chain joins TRBV19 to TRBJ2-7; possible D gene TRBD1, 6 bases. The CDR3 contains 13 residues. Germline-derived CDR1 and CDR2 are LNHDA and SQIVND (reference sequence). Trimming cost V 7 bases and J 6 bases, with 16 bases left between them. CDR3 sequence: CASKHRAGVEQYF. The CDR3, as DNA: TGTGCCAGTAAACACAGGGCAGGTGTCGAGCAGTACTTC.

This clone turned up a few times. The gene calls are TRBV6-1 and TRBJ1-2; TRBD1 agrees at 7 bases. V gave up 6 bases and J gave up 6 bases; unmatched junction bases: 13. Germline assignment: CDR1 MNHNS and CDR2 SASEGT. This CDR3 is 15 amino acids long. The CDR3 reads CASSDYTEGGDGYTF. The CDR3 nucleotides are TGTGCCAGCAGCGATTACACAGAAGGGGGCGATGGCTACACCTTC.

The chain couples TRBV11-3 to TRBJ2-1; a possible D gene is TRBD2 (5 bases). V was shortened by 4 bases and J by 6 bases, with 10 bases between the two germline ends. The CDR3 runs 13 residues. Looked up from germline, CDR1 is SGHNT and CDR2 is YENEEA. The CDR3 here is CASSSRTGNEQFF. CDR3 DNA: TGTGCCAGCAGCTCCAGGACTGGCAATGAGCAGTTCTTC.

CDR3 coding DNA: TGTGCCAGCAGCTTACGGGCGTCTAGCGGGAGTTATGAGCAGTTCTTC. Its translation: CASSLRASSGSYEQFF. The chain links TRBV7-2 to TRBJ2-1; TRBD2 agrees at 10 bases. Germline V gene sequence: CDR1 SGHTA, CDR2 FQGNSA. Trimming cost V 2 bases and J 8 bases; bases outside gene matches: 9. The CDR3 is 16 residues long.

This clone has just one count. This chain uses TRBV7-9 with TRBJ2-5; D ambiguous. The last part of the DNA fits TRBJ2-7 better; the J call may be wrong. This CDR3 spans 14 amino acids. Germline V gene sequence: CDR1 SEHNR, CDR2 FQNEAQ (reference sequence). The CDR3 nucleotides are TGTGCCACCTCACCTGATCCCCAATCCTACGAGCAGTACTTC. Its translation is CATSPDPQSYEQYF.

The CDR3 DNA reads TGTGCCAGCAGTGAATCAGGGGGGAGGAATGAGCAGTTCTTC. Amino acid sequence: CASSESGGRNEQFF. The chain combines TRBV25-1 with TRBJ2-1, with D perhaps matching TRBD1 (7 bases). Germline V lookup: CDR1 MGHDK, CDR2 SYGVNS. This CDR3 spans 14 amino acids. Trimming stripped 1 base from V and 7 bases from J, with 11 bases between.

The chain couples TRBV5-4 to TRBJ2-5; 7 bases fit TRBD2. V was pared by 0 bases and J by 5 bases, with 4 bases of the junction left unmatched. CDR1 and CDR2 from the germline V gene are SGHNT and YYREEE (reference sequence). This CDR3 has 14 amino acids. CDR3 loop: CASSLDWGGETQYF. DNA for the CDR3: TGTGCCAGCAGCTTGGACTGGGGGGGGGAGACCCAGTACTTC. Full variable domain (missing parts from reference TRBV5-4 and TRBJ2-5): ETGVTQSPTHLIKTRGQQVTLRCSSQSGHNTVSWYQQALGQGPQFIFQYYREEENGRGNFPPRFSGLQFPNYSSELNVNALELDDSALYLCASSLDWGGETQYFGPGTRLLVL.

The DNA for the CDR3 is TGTGCCATCAATGAACAGGGTGGCTCTGGGGCCAACGTCCTGACTTTC. Amino acids: CAINEQGGSGANVLTF. The chain has TRBV10-3 and TRBJ2-6; possibly TRBD1 for D (6 bases). V lost 7 bases and J 0 bases, leaving 13 bases between the germline ends. The CDR3 length is 16 residues. Germline CDR1 and CDR2: ENHRY and SYGVKD.

The chain has TRBV4-3 and TRBJ2-4, with D possibly matching TRBD1 (5 bases). From germline, CDR1 is LGHNA and CDR2 YSLEER. CDR3 length equals 17 residues. Trimming pared 1 base from V and 0 bases from J, leaving 13 bases between. The CDR3 reads CASSQVPQGLAKNIQYF. CDR3 coding DNA: TGCGCCAGCAGCCAAGTACCGCAGGGTCTAGCCAAAAACATTCAGTACTTC.

The rearrangement joins TRBV18 to TRBJ2-7, with unresolved D. The V gene lost 1 base and the J gene lost 3 bases, with 19 bases spanning the gap. This CDR3 comprises 17 residues. Germline CDR1 reads KGHSH; CDR2 reads LQKENI. The CDR3 protein is CASSPRFPDPGDYEQYF. In DNA, the CDR3 is TGTGCCAGCTCACCACGGTTCCCGGACCCGGGCGACTACGAGCAGTACTTC.

In regard to this clone: This specimen includes other DNA sequences encoding the same CDR3. The rearrangement uses TRBV7-2 and TRBJ2-3, with unresolved D. Germline V CDR1 and CDR2: SGHTA, FQGNSA. The CDR3 covers 12 residues. V shed 5 bases and J shed 2 bases, with 5 bases lying between them. CDR3 in amino acids: CASSPYTDTQYF. The CDR3 coding sequence is TGTGCCAGCAGCCCCTACACAGATACGCAGTATTTT.

The chain is built from TRBV5-4 and TRBJ1-2; D call uncertain. This CDR3 is 15 amino acids long. Trimming took 0 bases from V and 4 from J, leaving 13 bases between them. The germline CDR1 and CDR2 sequences are SGHNT and YYREEE (reference sequence). CDR3 in DNA: TGTGCCAGCAGCTTGGCCGTGAAGGGCATCTATGGCTACACCTTC. It yields the protein CASSLAVKGIYGYTF.

V gene TRBV19 combines with J gene TRBJ2-6, with a tentative D call TRBD2 (5 bases). The V and J ends lost 3 bases and 1 base respectively, with 7 bases between them. The CDR3 sequence is 15 residues long. Germline CDR1 LNHDA, CDR2 SQIVND (reference sequence). The CDR3 loop is CASSMRVSGANVLTF. CDR3 DNA sequence: TGTGCCAGTAGTATGCGGGTGTCTGGGGCCAACGTCCTGACTTTC.

The chain combines TRBV15 with TRBJ2-1; unclear D gene. Trimming cost V 3 bases and J 12 bases, with 12 bases left between them. The CDR3 runs to 12 residues. Germline CDR1 reads LNHNV; CDR2 reads YYDKDF (reference sequence). DNA of the CDR3: TGTGCCACCAGCAGGGATGCGGTACCGCAGTTCTTC. It is translated as CATSRDAVPQFF.

The chain recombines TRBV29-1 with TRBJ1-3; D is possibly TRBD1 (5 bases). Germline values: CDR1 SQVTM, CDR2 ANQGSEA. The CDR3 spans 15 residues. The V and J ends lost 4 bases and 0 bases respectively, with 13 bases between them. The CDR3 nucleotides are TGCAGCGTTGGAGGTGACAGTAGCTCTGGAAACACCATATATTTT. It codes for CSVGGDSSSGNTIYF.

The rearrangement joins TRBV6-1 to TRBJ1-5; D possibly corresponds to TRBD1 (6 bases). The CDR3 sequence is 18 residues long. Germline lookup yields CDR1 MNHNS and CDR2 SASEGT. V lost 2 bases to trimming and J lost 3 bases, with 20 bases between them. The CDR3 protein is CASSETLYPNRDNQPQHF. CDR3 coding DNA: TGTGCCAGCAGTGAAACTCTATACCCTAACAGGGACAATCAGCCCCAGCATTTT.

This clone was counted a few times. The rearrangement uses TRBV27 and TRBJ2-7, with 8 bases that match TRBD1. Per the germline V gene, CDR1 is MNHEY and CDR2 is SMNVEV (reference sequence). V was pared by 4 bases and J by 5 bases, with 10 bases of the junction left unmatched. This CDR3 has 15 residues. The CDR3 is CASSYTPGQAHEQYF. The CDR3 DNA follows: TGTGCCAGCAGTTACACTCCGGGACAGGCCCACGAGCAGTACTTC.

V gene TRBV4-3 combines with J gene TRBJ2-2, with 8 nucleotides matching TRBD2. The germline CDR1 and CDR2 sequences are LGHNA and YSLEER. This CDR3 has 17 residues. The junction had 7 bases not matched to a gene; V was cut back by 0 bases and J by 4 bases. The CDR3 loop is CASSQESAGVGTGELFF. For the CDR3, the DNA is TGCGCCAGCAGCCAAGAATCAGCGGGAGTAGGCACCGGGGAGCTGTTTTTT.

This clone turned up a few times. CDR3 sequence: CASSFSEETQYF. The CDR3 DNA reads TGTGCCAGCAGCTTCAGTGAAGAGACCCAGTACTTC. The chain links TRBV7-9 to TRBJ2-5; D is ambiguous. The CDR3 is 12 amino acids. The V end was cut by 3 bases, the J end by 3 bases, with 5 bases between. Germline V gene sequence: CDR1 SEHNR, CDR2 FQNEAQ (reference sequence).

The chain recombines TRBV28 with TRBJ1-5; D may be TRBD1 (5 bases). V was clipped by 6 bases and J by 0 bases, with 15 bases between them. Germline CDR1 and CDR2: MDHEN and SYDVKM. The CDR3 consists of 16 residues. The DNA of the CDR3 is TGTGCCAGCAGGTCCGTTGAGGGACGTAGCAATCAGCCCCAGCATTTT. Its protein product is CASRSVEGRSNQPQHF.

V usage is TRBV9 and J usage is TRBJ2-2; tentative D call: TRBD1 (7 bases). There are 16 residues in the CDR3. Germline V CDR1 and CDR2: SGDLS, YYNGEE. The V gene lost 3 bases and the J gene lost 0 bases, with 12 bases spanning the gap. The CDR3 sequence: CASSAGGTSNTGELFF. CDR3 DNA sequence: TGTGCCAGCAGCGCAGGGGGGACCTCGAACACCGGGGAGCTGTTTTTT. The variable domain in full, with the rest retrieved from reference TRBV9 and TRBJ2-2, is DSGVTQTPKHLITATGQRVTLRCSPRSGDLSVYWYQQSLDQGLQFLIQYYNGEERAKGNILERFSAQQFPDLHSELNLSSLELGDSALYFCASSAGGTSNTGELFFGEGSRLTVL.

CDR3 nucleotides: TGTGCCAGCAGACAAAATACAGGGGAAGGGAAAGCTTTCTTT. This sequence encodes CASRQNTGEGKAFF. The V and J genes are TRBV6-5 and TRBJ1-1; the match to TRBD1 covers 7 bases. With 6 bases clipped from V and 9 bases from J, the junction kept 13 bases outside the gene matches. The CDR3 extends over 14 amino acids. Germline V CDR1 and CDR2: MNHEY, SVGAGI.

A note on this clone: One end of the junction is discordant with germline, which a read error may explain. This chain connects TRBV6-1 to TRBJ2-4, with D possibly TRBD2 on 6 matching bases. The CDR3 loop spans 13 amino acids. Germline V gene data show CDR1 as MNHNS and CDR2 as SASEGT. In DNA, the CDR3 is TGTGCCAGCAGTGAAGTGAGGCGGGATCCTTATTTCTTC. This gives the protein CASSEVRRDPYFF.

As regards this clone: This may stem from a read error, because a much larger clone lies one nucleotide away. The CDR3 DNA sequence: TGTGCCAGCAGCTTGGGATTCCAAGAGACCCAGTACTTC. Protein: CASSLGFQETQYF. The chain has TRBV7-9 and TRBJ2-5, with unresolved D. Germline V gives CDR1 SEHNR, CDR2 FQNEAQ (reference sequence). Trimming stripped 3 bases from V and 1 base from J, with 6 bases between. The CDR3 runs 13 residues.

This clone was observed a handful of times. Distinct nucleotide sequences in the sample also encode this CDR3. The V call is TRBV6-1, the J call TRBJ1-5; D is unclear. Trimming stripped 7 bases from V and 0 bases from J, with 7 bases between. Looked up from germline, CDR1 is MNHNS and CDR2 is SASEGT. This CDR3 is built from 13 residues. CDR3 residues: CASTRDSNQPQHF. CDR3 coding DNA: TGTGCCAGCACACGCGATAGCAATCAGCCCCAGCATTTT.

A single count supports this clone. This chain uses TRBV5-3 with TRBJ2-1; TRBD2 matches at 9 bases. TRBV5-3 is noted as an ORF with a role that remains uncertain. V was pared by 1 base and J by 4 bases, with 3 bases of the junction left unmatched. CDR3 size: 15 residues. The CDR3 DNA reads TGTGCCAGAAGCTTGCTGCTAGCGGGGTACAATGAGCAGTTCTTC. This translates into CARSLLLAGYNEQFF.

The V call is TRBV27, the J call TRBJ2-2; 8 bases match TRBD1. This CDR3 comprises 22 residues. Germline V gene sequence: CDR1 MNHEY, CDR2 SMNVEV (reference sequence). Germline trimming cut 0 bases from V and 0 bases from J; bases unmatched to any gene: 18. The CDR3 loop reads CASSLSGYAGGFIGTNTGELFF. Here the CDR3 DNA reads TGTGCCAGCAGTTTATCGGGGTACGCAGGGGGCTTCATCGGGACGAACACCGGGGAGCTGTTTTTT.

The chain employs TRBV5-4 and TRBJ2-6, with TRBD1 matching 8 bases. The CDR3 runs to 18 residues. V dropped 4 bases and J dropped 1; count of bases not matched to a gene: 10. The germline V gene encodes CDR1 SGHNT and CDR2 YYREEE (reference sequence). CDR3 residues: CASSPAGTGSSGANVLTF. Written as DNA, the CDR3 is TGTGCCAGCAGCCCGGCCGGGACAGGCTCGTCTGGGGCCAACGTCCTGACTTTC.

The V and J genes are TRBV29-1 and TRBJ1-2; D is uncertain. With 6 bases removed from V and 6 bases from J, the gap between germline ends came to 8 bases. This CDR3 has 10 residues. Germline CDR1 SQVTM, CDR2 ANQGSEA. The CDR3 loop reads CSVSRHGYTF. Written as DNA, the CDR3 is TGCAGCGTCTCTCGGCATGGCTACACCTTC.

This clone was detected once. The chain joins TRBV21-1 to TRBJ1-2; the D call TRBD1 from the table was never checked on the DNA. TRBV21-1 constitutes a pseudogene. The CDR3 has 14 amino acids. CDR3: CASSKGEGAGGYTF. The CDR3 DNA follows: TGTGCCAGCAGCAAGGGAGAGGGGGCGGGTGGCTACACCTTC.

The CDR3 sequence is CASSPQGTGGNEQYF. CDR3 coding DNA: TGTGCCAGCAGCCCCCAAGGGACAGGGGGAAACGAGCAGTACTTC. V usage is TRBV5-8 and J usage is TRBJ2-7; TRBD1 agrees at 11 bases. Germline values: CDR1 SGHTS, CDR2 YDEGEE. The CDR3 runs to 15 residues. J was trimmed by 5 bases and V by 4 bases; bases with no gene match: 8.

Only one count was recorded for this clone. The J gene is TRBJ2-1, the V gene TRBV6-5; 9 bases fit TRBD1. Germline V gene data show CDR1 as MNHEY and CDR2 as SVGAGI. This CDR3 comprises 15 residues. After removal of 1 base from V and 6 bases from J, the junction contained 4 bases not matched to a gene. The CDR3 DNA sequence: TGTGCCAGCAGTTACTTGGGACAGGGCGGCAATGAGCAGTTCTTC. Translated, it gives CASSYLGQGGNEQFF.